The clone carrying this T cell receptor (beta chain) has more than one count but fewer than ten. Its target is not known. V lost 10 bases, J lost 8 bases, and 8 bases stayed unmatched. The CDR3 totals 12 residues. Included in the TCR beta cDNA libraries were unique molecular identifiers. Using its own MiXCR run on the PCR reads, TCRdb lists one record per CDR3 protein. The sample carries roughly 800,000 distinct CDR3 sequences, more than 45% recorded once. These data belong to a study of post-analysis software for immune sequencing data. Study-level background: Disease trajectories encompassed relapsing-remitting, secondary progressive and progressive-relapsing multiple sclerosis. Study outcomes and limitations: Compared with controls, patients had more of about 5 TRBV segments, including TRBV5-6, TRBV5-1 and TRBV20-1.

The receptor was isolated from a girl aged 10-17 years with multiple sclerosis. The chain combines TRBV12-3 or TRBV12-4 with TRBJ1-2; 9 bases match TRBD1. Sequencing was performed on blood. The CDR3 DNA follows: TGTGCCATCGTACAGGGGGCGCGGGGCTACACCTTC. Its translation is CAIVQGARGYTF.